Listed below are T cell receptor beta chains from one sample, sequenced in a study of blood T cell repertoires in COVID-19. Only in-frame clones appear in the TCRdb table, and some are missing; sequencing was by immunoSEQ multiplex PCR. This table holds just over 300,000 clones, almost 90% found once. The material sequenced was PBMCs or T cells enriched from blood (not recorded which). These receptors all stem from a woman under 30 with acute COVID-19. CDR3s include the opening cysteine and the closing phenylalanine or tryptophan. The order of the fields is D gene, clone size, J gene, V gene, CDR3 DNA, CDR3 protein. D genes are given only for firm matches. Rows give clone size only sometimes, using once, few, many, or a class for an expanded clone.

.,once,TRBJ1-1,TRBV10-3,TGTGCCATCAGTGAGTCGATGGGGGGGGCGAACACTGAAGCTTTCTTT,CAISESMGGANTEAFF
.,.,TRBJ2-7,TRBV27,TGTGCCAGCAGTTTGATAGAGGGCTACGAGCAGTACTTC,CASSLIEGYEQYF
.,.,TRBJ2-1,TRBV25-1,TGTGCCAGCAGCGAATTACGACTAGTGAACGGTAATGAGCAGTTCTTC,CASSELRLVNGNEQFF
TRBD1,.,TRBJ2-7,TRBV28,TGTGCCAGCAGCTACGGGGACAGGGACGTATACGAGCAGTACTTC,CASSYGDRDVYEQYF
.,once,TRBJ1-1,TRBV20-1,TGCAGTGCTAGTAGGGGTAGGGGCACTGAAGCTTTCTTT,CSASRGRGTEAFF
.,.,TRBJ2-7,TRBV12-3/TRBV12-4,TGTGCCAGCAGCCCGACAGGAGAATACGAGCAGTACTTC,CASSPTGEYEQYF
.,.,TRBJ2-1,TRBV29-1,TGCAGCGTTTACAGGGTCAGCAATGAGCAGTTCTTC,CSVYRVSNEQFF
.,.,TRBJ1-2,TRBV6-5,TGTGCCAGCAGTTCGGGTGATTTAGGCTACACCTTC,CASSSGDLGYTF
TRBD1,.,TRBJ1-2,TRBV14,TGTGCCAGCAGCCAAGATCGAGGGACAGGGGTTTATGGCTACACCTTC,CASSQDRGTGVYGYTF
.,.,TRBJ2-2,TRBV9,TGTGCCAGCAGCGTAGCTCGGGCAGGGCGGACCGGGGAGCTGTTTTTT,CASSVARAGRTGELFF
TRBD1,.,TRBJ1-1,TRBV11-3,TGTGCCAGCAGCTTAGAGGACAGGAGGAACACTGAAGCTTTCTTT,CASSLEDRRNTEAFF
.,.,TRBJ2-1,TRBV6-4,TGTGCCAGCAGTGCGGGAACCGGTGCGGATGAGCAGTTCTTC,CASSAGTGADEQFF
TRBD2,.,TRBJ2-1,TRBV28,TGTGCCAGCAGCTCCGCGGGGCTAGCGGATATTCAAAGCGGCTCCTACAATGAGCAGTTCTTC,CASSSAGLADIQSGSYNEQFF
.,.,TRBJ2-3,TRBV9,TGTGCCAGCAGCGTAGTAGCGGTTCACACAGATACGCAGTATTTT,CASSVVAVHTDTQYF
TRBD1,.,TRBJ1-1,TRBV12-3/TRBV12-4,TGTGCCAGCACCCGGCAGGGGGATACTGAAGCTTTCTTT,CASTRQGDTEAFF